These T cell receptor beta chains were read from a single sample in a study of shared clonotypes between healthy human individuals. Produced via immunoSEQ multiplex PCR; TCRdb's table is partial and in-frame only. The sample consists of fewer than 700,000 clones, roughly 79% of them appearing once. Sequences were obtained from PBMCs. All receptors come from a woman between 40 and 55 years old in good health. Some clones in this sample may be carry-over from other donors' samples. CDR3s include the opening cysteine and the closing phenylalanine or tryptophan. A D gene is named only where the DNA matches it firmly. Clone size is shown for a subset of rows, as once, few, many or a class of expanded clone.

size: once; J: TRBJ1-5; V: TRBV2; D: TRBD1; CDR3: CASSGSLGHGTESNQPQHF; DNA: TGTGCCAGCAGTGGCTCTCTAGGGCATGGGACAGAGAGCAATCAGCCCCAGCATTTT
size: NA; J: TRBJ2-3; V: TRBV10-3; D: TRBD2; CDR3: CAINRQREQDTQYF; DNA: TGTGCCATCAATCGACAGCGGGAGCAAGATACGCAGTATTTT
size: few; J: TRBJ2-3; V: TRBV30; D: TRBD2; CDR3: CAWSVGAGVADTQYF; DNA: TGTGCCTGGAGTGTAGGAGCGGGAGTGGCAGATACGCAGTATTTT
size: NA; J: TRBJ2-3; V: TRBV27; D: TRBD2; CDR3: CASSASTSGSTDTQYF; DNA: TGTGCCAGCAGTGCCTCGACTAGCGGGAGCACAGATACGCAGTATTTT
size: NA; J: TRBJ2-5; V: TRBV10-2; D: NA; CDR3: CASSESGRETQYF; DNA: TGCGCCAGCAGTGAGTCGGGCCGTGAGACCCAGTACTTC
size: NA; J: TRBJ2-3; V: TRBV6-1; D: NA; CDR3: CASRAFGDTDTQYF; DNA: TGTGCCAGCAGAGCTTTCGGAGACACAGATACGCAGTATTTT
size: NA; J: TRBJ2-1; V: TRBV27; D: TRBD2; CDR3: CASSPLVAGGPHEQFF; DNA: TGTGCCAGCAGCCCTTTGGTAGCGGGAGGGCCACATGAGCAGTTCTTC
size: NA; J: TRBJ2-7; V: TRBV2; D: NA; CDR3: CASSELPYEQYF; DNA: TGTGCCAGCAGTGAACTCCCCTACGAGCAGTACTTC
size: NA; J: TRBJ1-1; V: TRBV30; D: NA; CDR3: CAWSFNRNTEAFF; DNA: TGTGCCTGGTCTTTCAACAGGAACACTGAAGCTTTCTTT
size: NA; J: TRBJ2-3; V: TRBV5-1; D: NA; CDR3: CASGIQADTQYF; DNA: TGCGCCAGCGGCATTCAAGCAGATACGCAGTATTTT
size: NA; J: TRBJ2-2; V: TRBV7-6; D: TRBD2; CDR3: CASSFLAGEGGELFF; DNA: TGTGCCAGCAGTTTCCTAGCGGGAGAGGGCGGGGAGCTGTTTTTT
size: few; J: TRBJ2-2; V: TRBV7-2; D: NA; CDR3: CASSPRKGGELFF; DNA: TGTGCCAGCAGCCCCCGGAAGGGCGGGGAGCTGTTTTTT
size: NA; J: TRBJ1-2; V: TRBV5-1; D: NA; CDR3: CASKRERGRSGYTF; DNA: TGCGCCAGCAAAAGGGAGAGAGGGAGAAGTGGCTACACCTTC
size: NA; J: TRBJ2-3; V: TRBV9; D: TRBD1; CDR3: CASSVRDRKTDTQYF; DNA: TGTGCCAGCAGCGTTCGGGACAGAAAAACAGATACGCAGTATTTT
size: NA; J: TRBJ2-7; V: TRBV6-6; D: TRBD2; CDR3: CASSYPPAGLEGEQYF; DNA: TGTGCCAGCAGTTACCCTCCGGCTGGACTAGAAGGCGAGCAGTACTTC
size: NA; J: TRBJ2-3; V: TRBV5-1; D: TRBD1; CDR3: CASSPQGSDTQYF; DNA: TGCGCCAGCAGCCCACAGGGGTCAGATACGCAGTATTTT
size: NA; J: TRBJ1-6; V: TRBV7-3; D: TRBD1; CDR3: CASSPTGANSPLHF; DNA: TGTGCCAGCAGCCCGACAGGGGCGAATTCACCCCTCCACTTT
size: NA; J: TRBJ2-3; V: TRBV11-2; D: NA; CDR3: CASSLRTATDTQYF; DNA: TGTGCCAGCAGCCTCCGGACAGCCACAGATACGCAGTATTTT
size: NA; J: TRBJ1-2; V: TRBV6-6; D: NA; CDR3: CASSTSESRVYGYTF; DNA: TGTGCCAGCAGTACCTCCGAGTCCCGGGTCTATGGCTACACCTTC
size: few; J: TRBJ1-1; V: TRBV28; D: NA; CDR3: CASSLWSRRVTEAFF; DNA: TGTGCCAGCAGTTTATGGTCGAGGAGAGTCACTGAAGCTTTCTTT
size: NA; J: TRBJ2-7; V: TRBV29-1; D: NA; CDR3: CSVKRLGEPYEQYF; DNA: TGCAGCGTTAAGCGGCTAGGTGAGCCTTACGAGCAGTACTTC
size: NA; J: TRBJ1-5; V: TRBV18; D: NA; CDR3: CASSPTADGGPQHF; DNA: TGTGCCAGCTCACCTACAGCGGATGGTGGGCCCCAGCATTTT